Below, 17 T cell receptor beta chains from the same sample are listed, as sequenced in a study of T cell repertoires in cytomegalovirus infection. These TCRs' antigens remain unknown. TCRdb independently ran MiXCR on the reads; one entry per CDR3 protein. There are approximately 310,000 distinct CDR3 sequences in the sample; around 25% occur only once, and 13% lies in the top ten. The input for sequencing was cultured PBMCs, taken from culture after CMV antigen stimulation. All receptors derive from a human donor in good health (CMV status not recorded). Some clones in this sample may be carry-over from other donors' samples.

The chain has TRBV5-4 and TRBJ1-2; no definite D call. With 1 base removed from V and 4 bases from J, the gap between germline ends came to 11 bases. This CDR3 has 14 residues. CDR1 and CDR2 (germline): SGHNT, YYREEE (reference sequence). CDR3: CASSLRTDFYGYTF. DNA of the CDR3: TGTGCCAGCAGCTTGCGAACAGATTTCTATGGCTACACCTTC.

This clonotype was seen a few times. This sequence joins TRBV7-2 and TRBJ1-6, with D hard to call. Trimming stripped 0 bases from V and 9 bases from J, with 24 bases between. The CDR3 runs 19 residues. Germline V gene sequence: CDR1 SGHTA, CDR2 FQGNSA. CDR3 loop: CASSLALIRTAASGSPLHF. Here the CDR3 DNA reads TGTGCCAGCAGCTTAGCCCTAATTCGGACGGCGGCTTCAGGTTCACCCCTCCACTTT. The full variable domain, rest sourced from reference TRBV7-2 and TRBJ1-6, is GAGVSQSPSNKVTEKGKDVELRCDPISGHTALYWYRQSLGQGLEFLIYFQGNSAPDKSGLPSDRFSAERTGGSVSTLTIQRTQQEDSAVYLCASSLALIRTAASGSPLHFGNGTRLTVT.

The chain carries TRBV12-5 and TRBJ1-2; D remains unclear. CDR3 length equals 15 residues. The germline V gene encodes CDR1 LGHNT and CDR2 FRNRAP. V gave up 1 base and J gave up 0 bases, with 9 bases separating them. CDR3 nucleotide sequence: TGTGCTAGTGGTTTGGAAGCTTCCACTAACTATGGCTACACCTTC. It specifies CASGLEASTNYGYTF.

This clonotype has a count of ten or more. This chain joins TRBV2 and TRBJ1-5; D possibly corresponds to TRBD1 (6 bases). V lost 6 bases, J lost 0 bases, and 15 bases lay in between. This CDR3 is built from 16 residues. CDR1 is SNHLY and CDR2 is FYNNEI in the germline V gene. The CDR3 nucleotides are TGTGCCAGCAGCCAATGGACAGACCGTAGCAATCAGCCCCAGCATTTT. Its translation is CASSQWTDRSNQPQHF.

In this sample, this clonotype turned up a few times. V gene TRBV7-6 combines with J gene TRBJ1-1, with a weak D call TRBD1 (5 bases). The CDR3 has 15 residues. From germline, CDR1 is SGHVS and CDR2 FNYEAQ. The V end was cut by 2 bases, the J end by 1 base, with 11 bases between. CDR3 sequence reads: CASSLYQGGNTEAFF. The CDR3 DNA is TGTGCCAGCAGCTTATATCAGGGAGGGAACACTGAAGCTTTCTTT.

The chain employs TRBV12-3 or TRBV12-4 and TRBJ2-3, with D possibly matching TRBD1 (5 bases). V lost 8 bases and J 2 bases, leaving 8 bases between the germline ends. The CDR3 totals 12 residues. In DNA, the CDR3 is TGTGCCAGCGGGGCCAACACAGATACGCAGTATTTT. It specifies CASGANTDTQYF.

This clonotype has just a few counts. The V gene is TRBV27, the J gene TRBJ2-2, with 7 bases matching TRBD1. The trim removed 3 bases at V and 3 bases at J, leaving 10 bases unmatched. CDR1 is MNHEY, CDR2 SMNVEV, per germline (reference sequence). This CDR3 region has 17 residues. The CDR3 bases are TGTGCCAGCAGTTTGGTTTCCGGGACAGATTACACCGGGGAGCTGTTTTTT. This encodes CASSLVSGTDYTGELFF.

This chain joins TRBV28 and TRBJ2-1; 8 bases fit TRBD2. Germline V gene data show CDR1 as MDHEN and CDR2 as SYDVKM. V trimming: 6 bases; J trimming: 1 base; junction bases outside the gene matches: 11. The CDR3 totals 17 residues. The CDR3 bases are TGTGCCAGCAGAATAATTATAGCGGGAAGGTCCTACAATGAGCAGTTCTTC. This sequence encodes CASRIIIAGRSYNEQFF.

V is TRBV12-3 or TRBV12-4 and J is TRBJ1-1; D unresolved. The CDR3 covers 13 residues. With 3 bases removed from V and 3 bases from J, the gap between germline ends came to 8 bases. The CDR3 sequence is CASSLMSHTEAFF. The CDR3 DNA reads TGTGCCAGCAGTTTGATGTCCCACACTGAAGCTTTCTTT.

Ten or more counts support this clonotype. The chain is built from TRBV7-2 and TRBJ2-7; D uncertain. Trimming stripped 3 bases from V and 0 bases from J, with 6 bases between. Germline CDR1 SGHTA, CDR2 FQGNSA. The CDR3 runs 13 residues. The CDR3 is CASSFAGSYEQYV. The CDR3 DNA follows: TGTGCCAGCAGCTTCGCTGGCTCCTACGAGCAGTACGTC.

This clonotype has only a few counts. The CDR3 DNA is TGTGCCAGCAGCGGCGGCCCCTACGAGCAGTACTTC. Encoded protein: CASSGGPYEQYF. The chain combines TRBV14 with TRBJ2-7; unclear D gene. The V end lost 5 bases, the J end lost 2 bases, and 7 bases lay between the germline ends. CDR1 is SGHDN and CDR2 is FVKESK in the germline V gene. This CDR3 region has 12 residues.

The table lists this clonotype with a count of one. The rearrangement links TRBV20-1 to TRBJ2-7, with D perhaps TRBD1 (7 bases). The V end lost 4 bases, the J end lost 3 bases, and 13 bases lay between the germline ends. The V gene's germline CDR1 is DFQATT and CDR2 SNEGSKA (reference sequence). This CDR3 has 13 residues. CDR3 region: CSATAGGGYEQYF. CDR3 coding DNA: TGCAGTGCTACCGCAGGGGGAGGCTACGAGCAGTACTTC.

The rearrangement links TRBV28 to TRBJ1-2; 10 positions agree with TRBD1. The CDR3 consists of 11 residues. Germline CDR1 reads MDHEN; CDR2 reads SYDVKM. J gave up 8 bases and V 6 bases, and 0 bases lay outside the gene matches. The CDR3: CASRGQGGYTF. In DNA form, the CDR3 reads TGTGCCAGCAGGGGACAGGGGGGCTACACCTTC.

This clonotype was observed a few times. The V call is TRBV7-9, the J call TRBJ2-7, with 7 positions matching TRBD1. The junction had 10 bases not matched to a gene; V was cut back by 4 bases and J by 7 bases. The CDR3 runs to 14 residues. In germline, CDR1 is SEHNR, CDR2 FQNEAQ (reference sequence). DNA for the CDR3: TGTGCCAGCAGCTCAGACAGGGTCCCCCTGGAGCAGTACTTC. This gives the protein CASSSDRVPLEQYF.

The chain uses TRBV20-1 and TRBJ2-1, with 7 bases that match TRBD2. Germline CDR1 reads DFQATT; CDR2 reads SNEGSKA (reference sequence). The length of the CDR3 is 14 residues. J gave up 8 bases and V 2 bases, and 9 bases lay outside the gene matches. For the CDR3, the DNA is TGCAGTGCTAGACGAGCGGGATGGGGGGATGAGCAGTTCTTC. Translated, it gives CSARRAGWGDEQFF.

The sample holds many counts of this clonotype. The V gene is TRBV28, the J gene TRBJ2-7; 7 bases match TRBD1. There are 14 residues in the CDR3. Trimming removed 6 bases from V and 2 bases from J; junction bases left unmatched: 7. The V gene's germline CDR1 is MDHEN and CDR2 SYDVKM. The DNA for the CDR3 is TGTGCCAGCAGCCCGACAGGGAGCGCCTACGAGCAGTACTTC. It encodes CASSPTGSAYEQYF.

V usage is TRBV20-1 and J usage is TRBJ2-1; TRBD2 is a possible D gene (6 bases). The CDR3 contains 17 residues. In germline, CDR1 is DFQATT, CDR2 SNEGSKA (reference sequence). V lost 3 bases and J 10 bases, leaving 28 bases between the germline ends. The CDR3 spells CSARFLARGFGGGEQFF. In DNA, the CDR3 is TGCAGTGCTAGGTTCCTAGCGCGAGGGTTCGGTGGGGGGGAGCAGTTCTTC.